This T cell receptor beta chain was identified during a study of T cells in Graves' hyperthyroidism and ophthalmopathy. RNA transcripts were the template for amplifying TCR beta CDR3 regions. The primer set for the first-round RT-PCR of the TCR CDR3 was HTBI. Via MiXCR, TCRdb re-called the multiplex PCR reads, giving one row per CDR3 protein. The table records around 280,000 distinct CDR3 sequences, 13% of them present only once. Any symptoms of ophthalmopathy came after the first hyperthyroidism diagnosis, from which the blood sample dates. Findings of the study overall: Ophthalmopathy and stable hyperthyroidism were separated by a 13 V-J model. Blood also carried most thyroid clonotypes expanded above 0.001.

This clonotype was seen repeatedly, ten times or more. Its antigen is undetermined. Trimming removed 2 bases at V and 5 bases at J, with 11 bases between. There are 14 residues in the CDR3. The source material was blood. The source is a woman in her thirties with Graves' hyperthyroidism that later progressed to Graves' ophthalmopathy. This rearrangement joins TRBV12-3 or TRBV12-4 to TRBJ2-3; tentative D call: TRBD1 (6 bases). CDR3: CASSLQGTQDTQYF. The CDR3 nucleotides read TGTGCCAGCAGTTTACAGGGGACGCAAGATACGCAGTATTTT.